This T cell receptor (beta chain) comes out of a study of beta chain features in type 1 diabetes. Germline V gene lookup returns CDR1 MNHNS and CDR2 SASEGT. Trimming left V 3 bases short and J 2 bases short, with 15 bases between. This CDR3 has 16 residues. What was sequenced were expressed TCRB transcripts, since all of the isolated RNA had been reverse transcribed. The method was immunoSEQ multiplex PCR; TCRdb's version includes in-frame clones alone and lacks a portion of them. The sample consists of roughly 500,000 clones, about an eighth of them appearing once. The TCR was taken from a young woman in good health. The rearrangement links TRBV6-1 to TRBJ2-3; possible D gene TRBD2, 7 bases. Material: naive CD4+ T cells from blood. CDR3: CASSDLAGAVTDTQYF. DNA for the CDR3: TGTGCCAGCAGTGATCTCGCGGGGGCGGTCACAGATACGCAGTATTTT.